Shown below are 14 T cell receptor beta chains from a single sample sequenced in a study of blood T cell repertoires in COVID-19. The protocol was immunoSEQ multiplex PCR, while the TCRdb copy is restricted to in-frame clones and leaves out a portion. The sample holds 170,000 or so clones; about 87% are singletons and the top ten take roughly 0.57%. Sequencing was performed on peripheral blood. These receptors all come from a man aged 55 to 70 with COVID-19, enrolled during active disease.

The V and J genes are TRBV5-1 and TRBJ1-1, with D tentatively TRBD1 (5 bases). Trimming cost V 4 bases and J 0 bases, with 13 bases left between them. Per germline, CDR1 SGHRS and CDR2 YFSETQ. The CDR3 is made up of 15 amino acids. The CDR3 region has the DNA TGCGCCAGCAGCCCCAAACAGGATTTGAACACTGAAGCTTTCTTT. It is translated as CASSPKQDLNTEAFF. Full variable domain (missing parts from reference TRBV5-1 and TRBJ1-1): KAGVTQTPRYLIKTRGQQVTLSCSPISGHRSVSWYQQTPGQGLQFLFEYFSETQRNKGNFPGRFSGRQFSNSRSEMNVSTLELGDSALYLCASSPKQDLNTEAFFGQGTRLTVV.

V and J are TRBV24-1 and TRBJ2-4; possibly TRBD2 for D (6 bases). This CDR3 contains 16 residues. Germline values: CDR1 KGHDR, CDR2 SFDVKD. Between the trimmed V and J ends, which lost 6 bases and 0 bases, there was a span of 14 bases. The CDR3 DNA reads as TGTGCCACCAGTTTGGAGGGCCCCATAGCCAAAAACATTCAGTACTTC. Amino acids: CATSLEGPIAKNIQYF.

The rearrangement joins TRBV7-2 to TRBJ1-2; 10 nucleotides agree with TRBD1. Germline V gives CDR1 SGHTA, CDR2 FQGNSA. CDR3 length: 15 amino acids. Germline trimming cut 4 bases from V and 10 bases from J; bases unmatched to any gene: 12. The CDR3 region has the DNA TGTGCCAGCAGCTCATCTTTACTCGGGACAGGGGACTACACCTTC. It translates to CASSSSLLGTGDYTF. The full variable domain, rest sourced from reference TRBV7-2 and TRBJ1-2, is GAGVSQSPSNKVTEKGKDVELRCDPISGHTALYWYRQSLGQGLEFLIYFQGNSAPDKSGLPSDRFSAERTGGSVSTLTIQRTQQEDSAVYLCASSSSLLGTGDYTFGSGTRLTVV.

The chain recombines TRBV6-4 with TRBJ1-3; 8 bases map to TRBD1. Looked up from germline, CDR1 is MRHNA and CDR2 is SNTAGT. J gave up 0 bases and V 8 bases, and 3 bases lay outside the gene matches. This CDR3 has 14 residues. The CDR3 reads CASWTGYSGNTIYF. The DNA for the CDR3 is TGTGCCAGCTGGACAGGGTACTCTGGAAACACCATATATTTT.

The CDR3 DNA sequence: TGTGCCAGCAGCCCTTACACGGGTGGAAACACCATATATTTT. Its protein is CASSPYTGGNTIYF. The chain has TRBV9 and TRBJ1-3, with D uncertain. CDR1 SGDLS and CDR2 YYNGEE come from the germline V gene. This CDR3 has 14 residues. V was trimmed by 4 bases and J by 3 bases, leaving 11 bases between them.

CDR3 amino acids: CASSLLTSGTGELFF. The CDR3 DNA sequence: TGTGCCAGCAGCTTACTGACTAGCGGGACCGGGGAGCTGTTTTTT. The chain joins TRBV7-2 to TRBJ2-2; 10 nucleotides align to TRBD2. Losses at the gene ends were 2 bases for V and 5 bases for J; bases not matched to a gene: 2. CDR1 and CDR2 from the germline V gene are SGHTA and FQGNSA. The length of the CDR3 is 15 residues.

This clone was seen a handful of times. The CDR3 DNA follows: TGTGCCAGCAGTGAACACAGGGACCCTTCACCCCTCCACTTT. Its protein is CASSEHRDPSPLHF. The V gene is TRBV25-1, the J gene TRBJ1-6; D may be TRBD1 (6 bases). Germline assignment: CDR1 MGHDK and CDR2 SYGVNS. CDR3 size: 14 residues. V lost 2 bases to trimming and J lost 9 bases, with 11 bases between them.

The J gene is TRBJ1-5, the V gene TRBV6-4; D is unresolved. Trimming shortened V by 5 bases and J by 3 bases, and 8 bases separated the two germline ends. The CDR3 covers 13 residues. Germline V lookup: CDR1 MRHNA, CDR2 SNTAGT. Here the CDR3 reads CASSSEVNQPQHF. CDR3 DNA sequence: TGTGCCAGCAGTTCAGAAGTCAATCAGCCCCAGCATTTT.

V is TRBV5-4 and J is TRBJ2-1; TRBD2 aligns across 7 bases. This CDR3 comprises 15 residues. V dropped 9 bases and J dropped 3; count of bases not matched to a gene: 12. Per germline, CDR1 SGHNT and CDR2 YYREEE (reference sequence). Here the CDR3 reads CATILGASGYNEQFF. As DNA, the CDR3 is TGTGCCACCATTTTAGGGGCTAGCGGCTACAATGAGCAGTTCTTC.

The chain uses TRBV11-2 and TRBJ1-2; 7 bases are shared with TRBD1. There are 15 residues in the CDR3. Losses at the gene ends were 1 base for V and 2 bases for J; bases not matched to a gene: 4. The germline CDR1 and CDR2 sequences are SGHAT and FQNNGV. Here the CDR3 reads CASSLALTGNYGYTF. CDR3 sequence (DNA): TGTGCCAGCAGCTTAGCCCTGACAGGGAACTATGGCTACACCTTC. Using reference TRBV11-2 and TRBJ1-2 for the parts outside the CDR3, the full variable domain is EAGVAQSPRYKIIEKRQSVAFWCNPISGHATLYWYQQILGQGPKLLIQFQNNGVVDDSQLPKDRFSAERLKGVDSTLKIQPAKLEDSAVYLCASSLALTGNYGYTFGSGTRLTVV.

This sequence joins TRBV5-4 and TRBJ2-1; TRBD1 agrees at 10 bases. The CDR3 consists of 16 residues. Germline V gene lookup returns CDR1 SGHNT and CDR2 YYREEE (reference sequence). The J segment lost 0 bases and the V segment lost 4 bases, leaving 4 bases of the junction unmatched. CDR3 DNA: TGTGCCAGCAGCGTGGGACAGGGGAGCTCCTACAATGAGCAGTTCTTC. This codes for CASSVGQGSSYNEQFF.

The genes are TRBV18 and TRBJ1-1; D remains ambiguous. V lost 3 bases and J 1 base, leaving 6 bases between the germline ends. This CDR3 has 13 residues. CDR1 is KGHSH, CDR2 LQKENI, per germline. The CDR3 DNA reads TGTGCCAGCTCACCTCCCCAGAACACTGAAGCTTTCTTT. As protein: CASSPPQNTEAFF.

The CDR3 DNA follows: TGTGCCAGCAGCTTAATGTCGCAGGTCAGCGGCTACACCTTC. Amino acids: CASSLMSQVSGYTF. This rearrangement joins TRBV7-9 to TRBJ1-2; D is unclear. The V and J ends lost 2 bases and 8 bases respectively, with 15 bases between them. The CDR3 sequence is 14 residues long. The germline V gene encodes CDR1 SEHNR and CDR2 FQNEAQ (reference sequence).

The CDR3 region has the DNA TGTGCCAGCTATCGGGAGACAGGGCAAGAGACCCAGTACTTC. Translated, it gives CASYRETGQETQYF. The chain couples TRBV7-8 to TRBJ2-5, with D possibly matching TRBD1 (7 bases). Germline CDR1 reads SGHVS; CDR2 reads FQNEAQ. This CDR3 region has 14 residues. Trimming removed 8 bases at V and 2 bases at J, with 15 bases between. Together with reference TRBV7-8 and TRBJ2-5, the CDR3 gives the full variable domain: GAGVSQSPRYKVAKRGQDVALRCDPISGHVSLFWYQQALGQGPEFLTYFQNEAQLDKSGLPSDRFFAERPEGSVSTLKIQRTQQEDSAVYLCASYRETGQETQYFGPGTRLLVL.